This T cell receptor (beta chain) was sequenced for a study of T cells in Graves' hyperthyroidism and ophthalmopathy. In the study overall: The authors collected peripheral blood at initial diagnosis, before any treatment.

The CDR3 regions of TCR beta were amplified from RNA transcripts. Researchers ran a first-round RT-PCR on the TCR CDR3 using the HTBI primer set. From the multiplex PCR reads, TCRdb called clonotypes with MiXCR, one entry per CDR3 protein. The sample includes roughly 380,000 distinct CDR3 sequences, roughly an eighth of them seen just once. General study results and limits: Ophthalmopathy and stable hyperthyroidism were separated by a 13 V-J model. Blood also carried most thyroid clonotypes expanded above 0.001.

PBMCs stemmed from less than 13 ml fresh peripheral blood. Germline V gives CDR1 LGHDT, CDR2 YNNKEL (reference sequence). V gave up 4 bases and J gave up 1 base, with 7 bases separating them. The CDR3 length is 13 residues. This clonotype was observed many times. What it binds is not known. V and J are TRBV3-1 and TRBJ2-5, with D unclear. Sequenced sample: blood. The sequence was collected from a woman between 18 and 29 years old with Graves' hyperthyroidism. The CDR3 loop reads CASSPDIQETQYF. The CDR3 DNA reads TGTGCCAGCAGCCCCGACATCCAAGAGACCCAGTACTTC.